This is a list of T cell receptor beta chains from one sample in a study of tumor T cells in aggressive B-cell lymphoma. Only in-frame clones appear in the TCRdb table, and some are missing; sequencing was by immunoSEQ multiplex PCR. Among around 400 clones listed, 94% were seen once. Sequencing input: tumor tissue. The receptors derive from an adult with diffuse large B cell lymphoma. CDR3s include the opening cysteine and the closing phenylalanine or tryptophan. The order of the fields is clone size, V gene, J gene, D gene, CDR3 protein, CDR3 DNA. The D gene is left open where the match is weak. Only part of the rows carry a size: once, few, many, or a class if the clone is expanded.

NA	TRBV19	TRBJ1-5	NA	CASTRLWGGNQPQHF	TGTGCCAGTACGCGCCTCTGGGGGGGCAATCAGCCCCAGCATTTT
NA	TRBV15	TRBJ2-3	NA	CATSFIRRDTQYF	TGTGCCACCAGCTTCATTCGGCGGGATACGCAGTATTTT
few	TRBV6-5	TRBJ2-7	NA	CASSFLTGEQYF	TGTGCCAGCAGTTTTCTTACGGGGGAGCAGTACTTC
NA	TRBV20-1	TRBJ1-6	NA	CSARDGSPLHF	TGCAGTGCTAGAGATGGCTCACCCCTCCACTTT
NA	TRBV7-9	TRBJ1-3	NA	CASSLETGRDTIYF	TGTGCCAGCAGCTTAGAGACCGGGCGGGACACCATATATTTT
NA	TRBV27	TRBJ2-7	TRBD1	CASSLRGRFYEQYF	TGTGCCAGCAGTCTCAGGGGGCGGTTTTACGAGCAGTACTTC
NA	TRBV4-1	TRBJ2-5	TRBD2	CASSQVGLAGVETQYF	TGCGCCAGCAGCCAAGTTGGCTTAGCGGGAGTGGAGACCCAGTACTTC
NA	TRBV19	TRBJ2-7	TRBD2	CASSEGLGEDEQYF	TGTGCCAGTAGTGAGGGACTAGGAGAGGACGAGCAGTACTTC
NA	TRBV11-2	TRBJ1-1	NA	CASTVLREWTEAFF	TGTGCCAGCACCGTGTTGAGGGAATGGACTGAAGCTTTCTTT
NA	TRBV27	TRBJ2-7	NA	CASRPWRTADEQYF	TGTGCCAGCAGACCCTGGCGGACAGCCGACGAGCAGTACTTC
NA	TRBV28	TRBJ1-5	TRBD1	CASGFLDRDNQPQHF	TGTGCCAGCGGTTTTCTCGACAGGGACAATCAGCCCCAGCATTTT
NA	TRBV5-4	TRBJ1-4	TRBD1	CASSPGTGEEKLFF	TGTGCCAGCAGCCCCGGGACAGGGGAGGAAAAACTGTTTTTT
NA	TRBV5-1	TRBJ1-1	NA	CASKGAMNTEAFF	TGCGCCAGCAAAGGGGCAATGAACACTGAAGCTTTCTTT
NA	TRBV27	TRBJ2-5	NA	CASGPQSLGGETQYF	TGTGCCAGCGGCCCACAGAGTTTGGGAGGAGAGACCCAGTACTTC
NA	TRBV7-3	TRBJ2-1	NA	CASSLYAAASSYNEQFF	TGTGCCAGCAGCTTATACGCTGCGGCGAGCTCCTACAATGAGCAGTTCTTC
once	TRBV4-1	TRBJ1-4	NA	CASSLGARKGNEKLFF	TGCGCCAGCAGCCTGGGGGCGAGGAAGGGGAACGAAAAACTGTTTTTT
NA	TRBV28	TRBJ1-1	NA	CASSSGGREDTEAFF	TGTGCCAGCAGTTCCGGCGGGAGAGAGGACACTGAAGCTTTCTTT
NA	TRBV30	TRBJ2-5	TRBD2	CAWISGLAATGTQYF	TGTGCCTGGATCTCCGGACTAGCGGCCACGGGGACCCAGTACTTC
NA	TRBV11-2	TRBJ2-1	NA	CASSQRADYNEQFF	TGTGCCAGCAGCCAACGTGCAGATTACAATGAGCAGTTCTTC
NA	TRBV19	TRBJ2-3	TRBD1	CASRDREADTQYF	TGTGCCAGTCGGGACAGGGAGGCAGATACGCAGTATTTT
few	TRBV5-8	TRBJ1-2	NA	CASSFWHDNYGYTF	TGTGCCAGCAGCTTTTGGCACGATAACTATGGCTACACCTTC
NA	TRBV21-1	TRBJ2-7	NA	CASRGQVLHVLDEQYF	TGTGCCAGCAGAGGTCAGGTGCTACACGTGTTAGACGAGCAGTACTTC
NA	TRBV5-1	TRBJ1-4	TRBD1	CASSPGRDRGYEKLFF	TGCGCCAGCAGCCCGGGCCGGGACAGGGGGTACGAAAAACTGTTTTTT
once	TRBV5-6	TRBJ1-2	TRBD1	CASGQGTGTGRPYGYTF	TGTGCCAGCGGCCAGGGGACCGGGACAGGTCGCCCCTATGGCTACACCTTC
NA	TRBV5-1	TRBJ1-2	TRBD1	CASSLTPGTDGYTF	TGCGCCAGCAGCTTAACCCCCGGGACAGATGGCTACACCTTC
NA	TRBV27	TRBJ2-7	NA	CANSPSGDEQYF	TGTGCCAACAGTCCGTCGGGTGACGAGCAGTACTTC
NA	TRBV7-2	TRBJ1-2	NA	CASSLGGEGYTF	TGTGCCAGCAGCTTAGGGGGAGAGGGCTACACCTTC
NA	TRBV30	TRBJ2-7	TRBD1	CATRWGTGGIEQYF	TGTGCGACCAGGTGGGGGACAGGGGGCATTGAGCAGTACTTC
NA	TRBV6-5	TRBJ1-2	TRBD1	CASSYGTGWANYGYTF	TGTGCCAGCAGTTACGGGACAGGGTGGGCGAACTATGGCTACACCTTC
NA	TRBV19	TRBJ2-2	TRBD2	CASSGLAGGPTGELFF	TGTGCCAGTAGTGGACTAGCGGGGGGGCCTACGGGGGAGCTGTTTTTT
NA	TRBV18	TRBJ2-1	TRBD2	CASSPELAGGSNEQFF	TGTGCCAGCTCACCAGAACTAGCGGGAGGAAGCAATGAGCAGTTCTTC
NA	TRBV4-1	TRBJ1-3	NA	CASSQGLGGGNTIYF	TGCGCCAGCAGCCAAGGGTTGGGAGGTGGAAACACCATATATTTT
once	TRBV28	TRBJ2-3	NA	CASNQGGRTDTQYF	TGTGCCAGCAATCAAGGGGGACGGACAGATACGCAGTATTTT
NA	TRBV2	TRBJ1-3	TRBD1	CASAGQGASLYGNTIYF	TGTGCCAGCGCGGGACAGGGGGCAAGTCTGTATGGAAACACCATATATTTT
NA	TRBV28	TRBJ2-7	NA	CASSLLGGDLYEQYF	TGTGCCAGCAGTTTATTGGGGGGTGACCTCTACGAGCAGTACTTC
NA	TRBV30	TRBJ1-1	TRBD1	CAWREPDGQATRRAFF	TGTGCCTGGAGGGAACCCGACGGACAGGCTACGAGGAGGGCTTTCTTT
NA	TRBV6-6	TRBJ1-2	TRBD1	CASSYALQGHYGYTF	TGTGCCAGCAGTTACGCCCTACAGGGGCACTATGGCTACACCTTC